These 31 T cell receptor beta chains came from one sample sequenced in a study of T cell clones after liver transplantation. Sequencing used immunoSEQ multiplex PCR; TCRdb keeps in-frame clones, though not all of them. In the table there are tens of thousands of clones, roughly 80% of which are singletons. The input for sequencing was CD4+ T cells from blood, taken 12 months after liver transplant. The origin of the receptors is a human patient who received a liver transplant. Some T cells may have come from the graft donor.

This clone was seen a few times. J is TRBJ1-5 and V is TRBV6-6; 7 bases line up with TRBD1. Looked up from germline, CDR1 is MNHNY and CDR2 is SVGAGI (reference sequence). The V gene end was trimmed by 6 bases and the J gene end by 0 bases; junction bases not matched to a gene: 8. This CDR3 comprises 16 residues. The CDR3 nucleotides are TGTGCCAGCAGCTGGGACAGCCCTTATAGCAATCAGCCCCAGCATTTT. It is translated as CASSWDSPYSNQPQHF.

This clone showed up just a few times. The chain combines TRBV13 with TRBJ1-1, with TRBD1 matching over 7 bases. Germline V gives CDR1 PRHDT, CDR2 FYEKMQ (reference sequence). The CDR3 runs 15 residues. V gave up 5 bases and J gave up 5 bases; unmatched junction bases: 11. CDR3 DNA: TGTGCCAGCAGCCGCAAAAACAGGGGTGTAACTGAAGCTTTCTTT. Translation gives CASSRKNRGVTEAFF. Looking up the rest from reference TRBV13 and TRBJ1-1 gives the full variable domain: AAGVIQSPRHLIKEKRETATLKCYPIPRHDTVYWYQQGPGQDPQFLISFYEKMQSDKGSIPDRFSAQQFSDYHSELNMSSLELGDSALYFCASSRKNRGVTEAFFGQGTRLTVV.

The rearrangement joins TRBV6-5 to TRBJ1-2; D possibly corresponds to TRBD1 (5 bases). The germline V and J ends were trimmed by 4 bases and 9 bases, with 21 bases remaining between them. The CDR3 is made up of 15 amino acids. Germline CDR1 and CDR2: MNHEY and SVGAGI. The CDR3 spells CASSSAGTPRSRYTF. The CDR3 nucleotides are TGTGCCAGCAGTTCGGCCGGGACTCCTAGGAGTCGCTACACCTTC.

This clone was detected only a few times. This chain joins TRBV5-1 and TRBJ2-1, with TRBD1 matching 7 bases. Germline lookup yields CDR1 SGHRS and CDR2 YFSETQ. The length of the CDR3 is 15 residues. V lost 2 bases to trimming and J lost 2 bases; unmatched junction nucleotides: 4. In nucleotides, the CDR3 is TGCGCCAGCAGCTTCGAAGGGGGCGCCTACAATGAGCAGTTCTTC. Amino acid sequence: CASSFEGGAYNEQFF.

The chain is built from TRBV10-2 and TRBJ1-1; D gene ambiguous. The V end was cut by 2 bases, the J end by 2 bases, with 9 bases between. This CDR3 is built from 14 residues. Germline CDR1 is WSHSY and CDR2 is SAAADI. The CDR3 bases are TGCGCCAGCAGTGAGCAGTACGGAAACACTGAAGCTTTCTTT. As protein: CASSEQYGNTEAFF.

The CDR3 nucleotides read TGTGCAAGTCGCGGGCTTTGGCGGGCTAGGACCTTC. Protein: CASRGLWRARTF. The chain recombines TRBV12-2 with TRBJ1-2. TRBV12-2 is deemed a pseudogene. The CDR3 runs to 12 residues.

V gene TRBV5-1 combines with J gene TRBJ1-1, with D possibly matching TRBD1 (5 bases). Germline CDR1 is SGHRS and CDR2 is YFSETQ. The CDR3 consists of 13 residues. The V and J ends lost 8 bases and 1 base respectively, with 12 bases between them. CDR3 sequence: CASVRDPNTEAFF. DNA for the CDR3: TGCGCCAGTGTCCGGGACCCGAACACTGAAGCTTTCTTT. Looking up the rest from reference TRBV5-1 and TRBJ1-1 gives the full variable domain: KAGVTQTPRYLIKTRGQQVTLSCSPISGHRSVSWYQQTPGQGLQFLFEYFSETQRNKGNFPGRFSGRQFSNSRSEMNVSTLELGDSALYLCASVRDPNTEAFFGQGTRLTVV.

The V gene is TRBV18, the J gene TRBJ2-1, with 10 bases that match TRBD2. Looked up from germline, CDR1 is KGHSH and CDR2 is LQKENI. Trimming removed 1 base from V and 8 bases from J; junction bases left unmatched: 5. CDR3 length: 15 residues. The CDR3 reads CASSPQAGGVDEQFF. CDR3 in DNA: TGTGCCAGCTCACCACAAGCGGGAGGGGTAGATGAGCAGTTCTTC. The full variable domain, its missing parts supplied by reference TRBV18 and TRBJ2-1, is NAGVMQNPRHLVRRRGQEARLRCSPMKGHSHVYWYRQLPEEGLKFMVYLQKENIIDESGMPKERFSAEFPKEGPSILRIQQVVRGDSAAYFCASSPQAGGVDEQFFGPGTRLTVL.

The genes are TRBV10-2 and TRBJ2-2, with D perhaps matching TRBD1 (6 bases). Germline values: CDR1 WSHSY, CDR2 SAAADI. V lost 8 bases to trimming and J lost 2 bases, with 12 bases between them. There are 14 residues in the CDR3. For the CDR3, the DNA is TGCGCCAGCCGGGCAGGGGCAAACACCGGGGAGCTGTTTTTT. It is translated as CASRAGANTGELFF.

The V and J genes are TRBV6-1 and TRBJ2-1; D remains unclear. Germline CDR1 MNHNS, CDR2 SASEGT. The V gene lost 3 bases and the J gene lost 2 bases, with 8 bases spanning the gap. CDR3 size: 14 residues. The CDR3 loop is CASSEGLTYNEQFF. The DNA for the CDR3 is TGTGCCAGCAGTGAGGGCCTGACCTACAATGAGCAGTTCTTC.

On this clone: At one end the junction does not follow the germline gene, possibly because of a read error. At the DNA level, this CDR3 is encoded by other sequences in the same sample as well. The chain is built from TRBV20-1 and TRBJ2-1; D gene unclear. This CDR3 comprises 11 residues. Germline lookup yields CDR1 DFQATT and CDR2 SNEGSKA (reference sequence). CDR3 in amino acids: CSASRSDEQFF. For the CDR3, the DNA is TGCAGTGCTAGTCGGTCAGATGAACAGTTCTTC.

The J gene is TRBJ2-3, the V gene TRBV5-1, with D perhaps TRBD1 or TRBD2 (5 bases each). This CDR3 is built from 14 residues. Germline V lookup: CDR1 SGHRS, CDR2 YFSETQ. Trimming shortened V by 4 bases and J by 2 bases, and 11 bases separated the two germline ends. CDR3 sequence: CASSGDDVTDTQYF. The CDR3 DNA follows: TGCGCCAGCAGCGGGGACGATGTCACAGATACGCAGTATTTT.

The rearrangement joins TRBV7-9 to TRBJ2-5, with no clear D. Germline V CDR1 and CDR2: SEHNR, FQNEAQ (reference sequence). This CDR3 spans 17 amino acids. V was trimmed by 2 bases and J by 1 base, leaving 17 bases between them. CDR3 residues: CASSLWGRRTVQETQYF. In DNA form, the CDR3 reads TGTGCCAGCAGCTTATGGGGTAGGCGGACGGTCCAAGAGACCCAGTACTTC.

The V gene is TRBV29-1, the J gene TRBJ1-5, with D perhaps TRBD1 (6 bases). This CDR3 is built from 14 residues. The V gene's germline CDR1 is SQVTM and CDR2 ANQGSEA. V shed 4 bases and J shed 10 bases, with 20 bases lying between them. The DNA of the CDR3 is TGCAGCGTTGCAGGAGGGGACAAATCCGGCCCCCAGCATTTT. It specifies CSVAGGDKSGPQHF.

V is TRBV11-1 and J is TRBJ2-7, with TRBD2 matching 10 bases. The CDR3 consists of 17 residues. CDR1 and CDR2 (germline): SGHAT, FQDESV (reference sequence). V lost 5 bases and J lost 4; bases outside the gene matches: 14. CDR3 in DNA: TGTGCCAGCAGCAATTATGTCGGACTAGCGGAAGGGTACGAGCAGTACTTC. It translates to CASSNYVGLAEGYEQYF. The full variable domain, rest sourced from reference TRBV11-1 and TRBJ2-7, is EAEVAQSPRYKITEKSQAVAFWCDPISGHATLYWYRQILGQGPELLVQFQDESVVDDSQLPKDRFSAERLKGVDSTLKIQPAELGDSAMYLCASSNYVGLAEGYEQYFGPGTRLTVT.

V usage is TRBV5-6 and J usage is TRBJ1-4; 8 positions match TRBD1. Germline CDR1 is SGHDT and CDR2 is YYEEEE. This CDR3 has 18 amino acids. J was trimmed by 0 bases and V by 3 bases; bases with no gene match: 10. CDR3 sequence reads: CASSSWTGLGSTNEKLFF. CDR3 nucleotides: TGTGCCAGCAGCTCCTGGACAGGGTTGGGTTCAACTAATGAAAAACTGTTTTTT.

The chain has TRBV11-2 and TRBJ2-2; D is unclear. Germline V gene data show CDR1 as SGHAT and CDR2 as FQNNGV. This CDR3 is built from 13 residues. Trimming shortened V by 1 base and J by 5 bases, and 5 bases separated the two germline ends. The CDR3 sequence is CASSLVRTGELFF. CDR3 nucleotide sequence: TGTGCCAGCAGCTTAGTGAGGACCGGGGAGCTGTTTTTT.

The gene calls are TRBV7-9 and TRBJ1-4; 10 positions agree with TRBD1. CDR1 and CDR2 (germline): SEHNR, FQNEAQ (reference sequence). The CDR3 runs to 14 residues. With 4 bases clipped from V and 8 bases from J, the junction kept 4 bases outside the gene matches. The CDR3 DNA sequence: TGTGCCAGCAGCTCGGGACAGGGGAACGAAAAACTGTTTTTT. It is translated as CASSSGQGNEKLFF.

This sequence joins TRBV28 and TRBJ1-1; 8 bases align to TRBD1. Germline trimming cut 4 bases from V and 0 bases from J; bases unmatched to any gene: 13. CDR1 and CDR2 from the germline V gene are MDHEN and SYDVKM. CDR3 length: 18 amino acids. This CDR3 reads CASSSRRDSGGMNTEAFF. The CDR3 DNA sequence: TGTGCCAGCAGTTCACGCCGGGACTCAGGGGGCATGAACACTGAAGCTTTCTTT.

This chain uses TRBV18 with TRBJ2-7; 9 nucleotides agree with TRBD1. CDR3 length equals 15 residues. Germline trimming cut 6 bases from V and 6 bases from J; bases unmatched to any gene: 12. Germline V gene sequence: CDR1 KGHSH, CDR2 LQKENI. The chain's CDR3 is CASSPTTGQGAEQYF. The DNA for the CDR3 is TGTGCCAGCTCCCCGACGACGGGACAGGGCGCCGAGCAGTACTTC.

The chain has TRBV6-6 and TRBJ2-7; 9 bases match TRBD1. Trimming removed 10 bases from V and 5 bases from J; junction bases left unmatched: 9. The CDR3 is 13 amino acids. Germline V gives CDR1 MNHNY, CDR2 SVGAGI (reference sequence). The CDR3 region has the DNA TGTGCCATCGCACAGGGGGCATACAACGAGCAGTACTTC. Residues: CAIAQGAYNEQYF.

The V call is TRBV18, the J call TRBJ2-7; maybe TRBD2 (6 bases). Deletions cut 2 bases from V and 3 bases from J, with 11 bases between. The CDR3 runs 14 residues. Germline V CDR1 and CDR2: KGHSH, LQKENI. The CDR3 DNA follows: TGTGCCAGCTCACCAAATCCCGGGAGCTACGAGCAGTACTTC. Protein sequence: CASSPNPGSYEQYF. Combining the CDR3 with reference TRBV18 and TRBJ2-7 gives the whole variable domain NAGVMQNPRHLVRRRGQEARLRCSPMKGHSHVYWYRQLPEEGLKFMVYLQKENIIDESGMPKERFSAEFPKEGPSILRIQQVVRGDSAAYFCASSPNPGSYEQYFGPGTRLTVT.

The chain employs TRBV19 and TRBJ1-1; no clear D. CDR3 size: 14 residues. The germline gives CDR1 LNHDA, CDR2 SQIVND (reference sequence). The germline V and J ends were trimmed by 3 bases and 1 base, with 9 bases remaining between them. CDR3 coding DNA: TGTGCCAGTAGTATTGGGATTCGGAACACTGAAGCTTTCTTT. Translated, it gives CASSIGIRNTEAFF.

This chain connects TRBV25-1 to TRBJ2-2, with D maybe TRBD1 (6 bases). This CDR3 is built from 14 residues. Trimming stripped 6 bases from V and 1 base from J, with 9 bases between. CDR1 and CDR2 (germline): MGHDK, SYGVNS. This chain's CDR3 is CASRDSLNTGELFF. Here the CDR3 DNA reads TGTGCCAGCAGGGACAGCCTGAACACCGGGGAGCTGTTTTTT.

The chain has TRBV5-1 and TRBJ2-3; tentatively, D is TRBD1 (6 bases). Germline V gives CDR1 SGHRS, CDR2 YFSETQ. The CDR3 loop spans 17 amino acids. V was trimmed by 0 bases and J by 2 bases, leaving 16 bases between them. This CDR3 reads CASSLEVPGAITDTQYF. The CDR3 DNA sequence: TGCGCCAGCAGCTTGGAGGTTCCAGGGGCGATCACAGATACGCAGTATTTT.

The chain joins TRBV5-1 to TRBJ1-2, with D unclear. Deletions cut 0 bases from V and 6 bases from J, with 12 bases between. This CDR3 region has 14 residues. Germline lookup yields CDR1 SGHRS and CDR2 YFSETQ. Here the CDR3 reads CASSLATGIDGYTF. CDR3 nucleotide sequence: TGCGCCAGCAGCTTGGCCACGGGAATCGATGGCTACACCTTC.

The rearrangement uses TRBV5-1 and TRBJ2-1; weak D call: TRBD1 (5 bases). The germline gives CDR1 SGHRS, CDR2 YFSETQ. The V end was cut by 3 bases, the J end by 9 bases, with 16 bases between. The CDR3 is 14 residues long. The CDR3 region is CASSSNPRVGEQFF. CDR3 in DNA: TGCGCCAGCAGCTCGAACCCCAGGGTGGGTGAGCAGTTCTTC.

As concerns this clone: The germline gene is not matched at one end of the junction; a read error may be the cause. The chain couples TRBV2 to TRBJ2-7; D is perhaps TRBD1 (5 bases). This CDR3 spans 16 amino acids. Germline assignment: CDR1 SNHLY and CDR2 FYNNEI. DNA for the CDR3: TGTGCCAGCAATGAAGCTGCTGGCACAGGTGCCTACGAGCAGTACTTC. Protein sequence: CASNEAAGTGAYEQYF.

A word on this clone: One end of the junction fails to match germline, which may point to a read error. The chain has TRBV7-7 and TRBJ2-2; D gene ambiguous. Germline CDR1 SSHAT, CDR2 FNYEAQ (reference sequence). This CDR3 is 14 amino acids long. CDR3 in amino acids: CASSLGEHTGELFF. The CDR3 region has the DNA TGTGCTAGCAGCTTGGGCGAGCACACCGGGGAGCTGTTTTTT.

The rearrangement joins TRBV7-3 to TRBJ1-5; D is uncertain. Trimming removed 3 bases at V and 6 bases at J, with 6 bases between. Germline V gene lookup returns CDR1 SGHTA and CDR2 FQGTGA. CDR3 length: 12 amino acids. The CDR3 sequence is CASSFLGQPQHF. CDR3 nucleotides: TGTGCCAGCAGCTTCCTCGGTCAGCCCCAGCATTTT.

The chain is built from TRBV18 and TRBJ2-1; 8 bases fit TRBD1. Unmatched junction bases numbered 7, after V lost 2 bases and J lost 7 bases. Germline CDR1 is KGHSH and CDR2 is LQKENI. The CDR3 is 15 amino acids. CDR3 DNA: TGTGCCAGCTCACCATTAGGACAGGGATCAAATGAGCAGTTCTTC. Protein: CASSPLGQGSNEQFF.